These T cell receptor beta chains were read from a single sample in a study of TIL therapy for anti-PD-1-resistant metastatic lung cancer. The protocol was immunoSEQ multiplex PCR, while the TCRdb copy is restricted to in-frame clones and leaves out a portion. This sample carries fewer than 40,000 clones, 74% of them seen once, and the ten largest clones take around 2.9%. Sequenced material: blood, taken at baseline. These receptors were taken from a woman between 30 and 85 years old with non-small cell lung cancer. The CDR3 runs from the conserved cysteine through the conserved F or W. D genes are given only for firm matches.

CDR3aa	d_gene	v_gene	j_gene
CASSLGQRGSYEQYF	NA	TRBV5-4	TRBJ2-7
CASRLTPNSGNTIYF	NA	TRBV28	TRBJ1-3
CASSIDGRDTQYF	NA	TRBV19	TRBJ2-3
CASSSSRQENTEAFF	NA	TRBV7-8	TRBJ1-1
CASSDSNRNTEAFF	NA	TRBV6-4	TRBJ1-1
CASSLEAGASGNTIYF	NA	TRBV5-1	TRBJ1-3
CASSLRDRTGELFF	NA	TRBV7-7	TRBJ2-2
CASTGLTDTQYF	NA	TRBV5-1	TRBJ2-3
CASSSSSGGYQETQYF	TRBD2	TRBV5-1	TRBJ2-5
CASSPRDRGPMNTEAFF	TRBD1	TRBV18	TRBJ1-1
CASSYIQGGWSGSQSGKTQYF	TRBD2	TRBV4-1	TRBJ2-5
CASSSSESRPTHNYGYTF	NA	TRBV4-1	TRBJ1-2
CASSQGDVDTQYF	TRBD1	TRBV7-9	TRBJ2-3
CASSSVAGVVGNEQFF	TRBD2	TRBV27	TRBJ2-1
CASSEDSRSGYTF	NA	TRBV6-1	TRBJ1-2
CASSPNPTGTDTQYF	NA	TRBV18	TRBJ2-3
CASSFNLAGETQYF	TRBD2	TRBV7-9	TRBJ2-5
CASSLRREEETQYF	NA	TRBV10-2	TRBJ2-5
CASSLALSHGYGYTF	NA	TRBV7-2	TRBJ1-2
CASTEGGSSTDTQYF	NA	TRBV6-5	TRBJ2-3
CASSLDTSGMREQFF	TRBD2	TRBV7-2	TRBJ2-1
CASMRTSGLRGDGELFF	TRBD2	TRBV6-4	TRBJ2-2
CSVGTGNEKLFF	TRBD1	TRBV29-1	TRBJ1-4
CASSTPDYYGYTF	NA	TRBV9	TRBJ1-2